Below are 26 T cell receptor beta chains sequenced from a single sample in a study of T cell repertoires in cytomegalovirus infection. From the reads, TCRdb called clonotypes with MiXCR, one entry per CDR3 protein. The sample consists of about 200,000 distinct CDR3 sequences, about a tenth of them appearing once. Sample: PBMCs. These receptors were taken from a human donor in good health (CMV status not recorded). Some clones in this sample may be carry-over from other donors' samples.

This clonotype was recorded at least ten times. The chain combines TRBV7-2 with TRBJ2-2; 9 nucleotides align to TRBD2. Trimming removed 5 bases from V and 5 bases from J; junction bases left unmatched: 6. CDR3 size: 15 residues. Per the germline V gene, CDR1 is SGHTA and CDR2 is FQGNSA. For the CDR3, the DNA is TGTGCCAGCAGCCCCCTCAGCGGGGGGACCGGGGAGCTGTTTTTT. Encoded protein: CASSPLSGGTGELFF.

About this clonotype itself: Just one base apart from a much larger clone, this may be a read error. DNA of the CDR3: TGCAGTGCCCCCGTCCAAAAAAACATTCATTACTTC. Amino acids: CSAPVQKNIHYF. This chain connects TRBV20-1 to TRBJ2-4; no clear D gene. This CDR3 is built from 12 residues. Germline V gene data show CDR1 as DFQATT and CDR2 as SNEGSKA (reference sequence).

This clonotype appeared a few times. The chain has TRBV12-3 or TRBV12-4 and TRBJ1-5, with a tentative D call TRBD1 (5 bases). There are 14 residues in the CDR3. Trimming took 8 bases from V and 1 from J, leaving 12 bases between them. The CDR3 DNA is TGTGCCAGCCGGCAGGGTGTGAGCAATCAGCCCCAGCATTTT. As protein: CASRQGVSNQPQHF.

By frequency in the sample, this clonotype is medium-sized (0.01 to 0.1%). This chain's CDR3 is CASSLASGRMNTEAFF. In nucleotides, the CDR3 is TGTGCCAGCAGCTTAGCGTCGGGGCGCATGAACACTGAAGCTTTCTTT. This rearrangement joins TRBV7-2 to TRBJ1-1; D is perhaps TRBD1 (5 bases). Germline V gives CDR1 SGHTA, CDR2 FQGNSA. V lost 0 bases and J 0 bases, leaving 11 bases between the germline ends. The CDR3 extends over 16 amino acids.

The J gene is TRBJ2-2, the V gene TRBV18, with a possible D match to TRBD2 (6 bases). The CDR3 sequence is 15 residues long. Germline CDR1 reads KGHSH; CDR2 reads LQKENI. V lost 1 base and J lost 1, with 7 bases in between. DNA of the CDR3: TGTGCCAGCTCACCACGGACTAAGAACACCGGGGAGCTGTTTTTT. It translates to CASSPRTKNTGELFF. Filled out from reference TRBV18 and TRBJ2-2, the complete variable domain reads NAGVMQNPRHLVRRRGQEARLRCSPMKGHSHVYWYRQLPEEGLKFMVYLQKENIIDESGMPKERFSAEFPKEGPSILRIQQVVRGDSAAYFCASSPRTKNTGELFFGEGSRLTVL.

This clonotype was counted a few times. The chain recombines TRBV24-1 with TRBJ1-1, with unresolved D. Germline V CDR1 and CDR2: KGHDR, SFDVKD. The CDR3 spans 11 residues. Trimming cost V 2 bases and J 8 bases, with 5 bases left between them. The CDR3 DNA sequence: TGTGCCACCAGTGATTCGACAGAAGCTTTCTTT. Translated: CATSDSTEAFF.

This clonotype appeared many times. The genes are TRBV7-8 and TRBJ2-1, with TRBD2 matching over 9 bases. The CDR3 sequence is 19 residues long. The V and J ends lost 3 bases and 8 bases, in that order; junction bases with no gene match: 20. Germline lookup yields CDR1 SGHVS and CDR2 FQNEAQ. CDR3 in DNA: TGTGCCAGCAGCTTCCAAGGGGTGGGACTAGCTGTGGACACGCATGAGCAGTTCTTC. Encoded protein: CASSFQGVGLAVDTHEQFF.

This clonotype was seen at least ten times. V is TRBV7-9 and J is TRBJ2-7; TRBD1 or TRBD2 may be the D gene (5 bases each). The CDR3 totals 17 residues. Trimming removed 4 bases from V and 5 bases from J, with 24 bases in between. Germline V gene lookup returns CDR1 SEHNR and CDR2 FQNEAQ (reference sequence). The CDR3 DNA reads as TGTGCCAGCAGCTCTAGTGACCCCGGGACCAACCTTAACGAGCAGTACTTC. Translated, it gives CASSSSDPGTNLNEQYF.

The table lists this clonotype with a few counts. The chain employs TRBV14 and TRBJ2-7; 7 bases are a match to TRBD1. The V segment lost 0 bases and the J segment 5 bases; nucleotides outside the gene matches: 4. The germline V gene encodes CDR1 SGHDN and CDR2 FVKESK. The CDR3 sequence is 14 residues long. In DNA, the CDR3 is TGTGCCAGCAGCCAAGAACAGGGGCGGGACGAGCAGTACTTC. The encoded protein is CASSQEQGRDEQYF.

This clonotype appeared a few times. The chain carries TRBV24-1 and TRBJ2-7; no clear D gene. Trimming left V 3 bases short and J 3 bases short, with 14 bases between. CDR3 length equals 15 residues. CDR1 and CDR2 (germline): KGHDR, SFDVKD. The DNA of the CDR3 is TGTGCCACCAGTGATCACCCAAGGACGCGCTACGAGCAGTACTTC. Its protein is CATSDHPRTRYEQYF.

This clonotype appeared many times. The chain combines TRBV7-2 with TRBJ2-2, with TRBD2 identical over 8 bases. The CDR3 sequence is 15 residues long. Trimming removed 1 base from V and 5 bases from J; junction bases left unmatched: 3. The germline V gene has CDR1 SGHTA and CDR2 FQGNSA. The CDR3 loop is CASSLDGTSTGELFF. The DNA of the CDR3 is TGTGCCAGCAGCTTAGACGGGACTAGTACCGGGGAGCTGTTTTTT. Drawing the rest from reference TRBV7-2 and TRBJ2-2, the complete variable domain is GAGVSQSPSNKVTEKGKDVELRCDPISGHTALYWYRQSLGQGLEFLIYFQGNSAPDKSGLPSDRFSAERTGGSVSTLTIQRTQQEDSAVYLCASSLDGTSTGELFFGEGSRLTVL.

The chain combines TRBV20-1 with TRBJ1-1, with a tentative D call TRBD1 (6 bases). Germline CDR1 is DFQATT and CDR2 is SNEGSKA (reference sequence). V was clipped by 5 bases and J by 1 base, with 8 bases between them. This CDR3 contains 12 residues. This chain's CDR3 is CSAGQPNTEAFF. The CDR3 nucleotides are TGCAGTGCTGGACAGCCGAACACTGAAGCTTTCTTT.

The genes are TRBV3-1 and TRBJ1-6; perhaps TRBD1 as D (6 bases). CDR3 length equals 15 residues. V was clipped by 4 bases and J by 8 bases, with 15 bases between them. Looked up from germline, CDR1 is LGHDT and CDR2 is YNNKEL (reference sequence). CDR3 residues: CASSRGAARDSPLHF. In nucleotides, the CDR3 is TGTGCCAGCAGCCGGGGGGCCGCGAGGGATTCACCCCTCCACTTT.

This clonotype was seen many times. This chain connects TRBV5-5 to TRBJ2-5, with D possibly TRBD2 on 5 matching bases. V lost 3 bases, J lost 1 base, and 10 bases lay in between. The V gene's germline CDR1 is SGHKS and CDR2 YYEKEE (reference sequence). CDR3 length equals 14 residues. The CDR3 DNA follows: TGTGCCAGCAGCTCAGAGGAGGTCCAAGAGACCCAGTACTTC. This encodes CASSSEEVQETQYF.

This clonotype was detected only a few times. The CDR3 loop reads CASSAGWGGISYEQYF. The CDR3 DNA sequence: TGTGCCAGCAGCGCCGGGTGGGGGGGGATCTCCTACGAGCAGTACTTC. The chain carries TRBV5-6 and TRBJ2-7, with 7 bases fitting TRBD2. V lost 4 bases and J lost 0; bases outside the gene matches: 10. The CDR3 consists of 16 residues. From germline, CDR1 is SGHDT and CDR2 YYEEEE.

This clonotype was seen a few times. The V call is TRBV20-1, the J call TRBJ2-1, with 11 bases aligning to TRBD1. Germline V gives CDR1 DFQATT, CDR2 SNEGSKA (reference sequence). V lost 2 bases, J lost 6 bases, and 6 bases stayed unmatched. The CDR3 spans 15 residues. CDR3 region: CSARKGQGASNEQFF. In DNA, the CDR3 is TGCAGTGCTAGAAAAGGACAGGGGGCAAGCAATGAGCAGTTCTTC.

The sample holds a few counts of this clonotype. A read error may be the cause here, since a much bigger clone is one base away. The chain employs TRBV7-8 and TRBJ2-1; D possibly corresponds to TRBD2 (5 bases). The germline V gene has CDR1 SGHVS and CDR2 FQNEAQ. The CDR3 length is 18 residues. The CDR3 loop reads CASSFQYGGGATYIEQFF. The CDR3 coding sequence is TGTGCCAGCAGCTTTCAGTATGGCGGAGGTGCGACATACATTGAGCAGTTCTTC.

The table lists this clonotype with many counts. The chain carries TRBV7-9 and TRBJ2-7, with 7 bases that match TRBD1. This CDR3 spans 17 amino acids. Germline-derived CDR1 and CDR2 are SEHNR and FQNEAQ (reference sequence). V lost 5 bases to trimming and J lost 2 bases; unmatched junction nucleotides: 15. CDR3 sequence reads: CASSNSAGTDNTYEQYF. The DNA of the CDR3 is TGTGCCAGCAGCAACTCAGCCGGGACAGATAATACCTACGAGCAGTACTTC.

This clonotype occurred many times. V and J are TRBV7-9 and TRBJ1-5; TRBD1 agrees at 7 bases. Trimming took 5 bases from V and 4 from J; bases not matched to a gene: 8. The CDR3 sequence is 15 residues long. The V gene's germline CDR1 is SEHNR and CDR2 FQNEAQ (reference sequence). The CDR3 coding sequence is TGTGCCAGCAGCAAAACCGGGACAGTAAATCAGCCCCAGCATTTT. It translates to CASSKTGTVNQPQHF.

This clonotype occurred many times. The chain employs TRBV6-1 and TRBJ2-5; no clear D. Per the germline V gene, CDR1 is MNHNS and CDR2 is SASEGT. The CDR3 loop spans 10 amino acids. V gave up 4 bases and J gave up 5 bases, with 2 bases separating them. CDR3 sequence: CASSGETQYF. The DNA of the CDR3 is TGTGCCAGCAGTGGGGAGACCCAGTACTTC.

The rearrangement joins TRBV20-1 to TRBJ2-6, with TRBD2 as a possible D gene (5 bases). With 5 bases removed from V and 0 bases from J, the gap between germline ends came to 11 bases. Germline V lookup: CDR1 DFQATT, CDR2 SNEGSKA (reference sequence). The CDR3 runs to 15 residues. CDR3 loop: CSAPRTDSGANVLTF. CDR3 nucleotides: TGCAGTGCTCCAAGGACTGACTCTGGGGCCAACGTCCTGACTTTC.

This clonotype turned up a few times. The rearrangement uses TRBV4-3 and TRBJ2-2; a possible D gene is TRBD2 (5 bases). This CDR3 has 15 amino acids. Per germline, CDR1 LGHNA and CDR2 YSLEER. V was cut by 1 base and J by 2 bases, with 8 bases left in between. The CDR3 here is CASSQGSGNTGELFF. CDR3 nucleotides: TGCGCCAGCAGCCAAGGAAGCGGCAACACCGGGGAGCTGTTTTTT.

The chain joins TRBV10-2 to TRBJ2-5, with D possibly being TRBD1 or TRBD2 (6 bases each). Trimming removed 4 bases from V and 4 bases from J, with 16 bases in between. The CDR3 has 15 amino acids. CDR1 and CDR2 from the germline V gene are WSHSY and SAAADI. The CDR3: CASSVSGAGGETQYF. DNA of the CDR3: TGCGCCAGCAGTGTGTCGGGGGCTGGTGGAGAGACCCAGTACTTC.

There are many counts of this clonotype. CDR3 nucleotide sequence: TGTGCCAGCAGCCCCCCTGGGCGGGGACAGTGGTACGAGCAGTACTTC. It translates to CASSPPGRGQWYEQYF. The chain is built from TRBV7-2 and TRBJ2-7, with D possibly matching TRBD1 (7 bases). The germline V gene has CDR1 SGHTA and CDR2 FQGNSA. V was trimmed by 5 bases and J by 4 bases, leaving 21 bases between them. The CDR3 consists of 16 residues.

This clonotype was detected many times. V and J are TRBV6-2 or TRBV6-3 and TRBJ2-1; a weak D match, TRBD2 (5 bases). Germline V gene sequence: CDR1 MNHEY, CDR2 SVGEGT. CDR3 length equals 15 residues. Trimming cost V 2 bases and J 2 bases, with 10 bases left between them. CDR3 in amino acids: CASSYSSEAYNEQFF. DNA of the CDR3: TGTGCCAGCAGTTACAGTTCGGAGGCCTACAATGAGCAGTTCTTC.

This clonotype has at least ten counts. The chain recombines TRBV7-2 with TRBJ1-3; 9 positions agree with TRBD1. Germline trimming cut 5 bases from V and 4 bases from J; bases unmatched to any gene: 12. This CDR3 contains 17 residues. CDR1 is SGHTA and CDR2 is FQGNSA in the germline V gene. CDR3 amino acids: CASSQNRGRGRGNTIYF. CDR3 DNA sequence: TGTGCCAGCAGCCAAAACAGGGGGCGCGGAAGGGGAAACACCATATATTTT.